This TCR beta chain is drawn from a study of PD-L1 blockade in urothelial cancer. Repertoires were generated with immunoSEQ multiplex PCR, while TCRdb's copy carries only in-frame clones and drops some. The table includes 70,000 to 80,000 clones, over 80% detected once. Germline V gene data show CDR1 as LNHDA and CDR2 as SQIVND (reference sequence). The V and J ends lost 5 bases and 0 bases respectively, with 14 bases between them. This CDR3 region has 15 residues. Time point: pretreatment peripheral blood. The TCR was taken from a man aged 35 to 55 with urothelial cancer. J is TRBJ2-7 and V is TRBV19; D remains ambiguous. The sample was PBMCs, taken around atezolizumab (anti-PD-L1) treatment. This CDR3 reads CASSRTSNPSYEQYF. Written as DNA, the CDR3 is TGTGCCAGTAGTCGAACTTCGAATCCCTCCTACGAGCAGTACTTC.